Listed below are T cell receptor beta chains from one sample, sequenced in a study of early T cells in non-severe SARS-CoV-2 infection. TCRdb passed the 5' RACE reads through MiXCR, listing each CDR3 protein once. The data hold 64,000 or so distinct CDR3 sequences, with roughly 13% observed a single time. The material was whole blood, obtained at baseline. The receptors were gathered from an adult who was a healthcare worker with PCR-confirmed SARS-CoV-2 infection or an uninfected control (not recorded which). Each CDR3 is given with its conserved first and last residue. Each record gives: D gene, CDR3 length, V gene, clone size, J gene, CDR3 DNA, CDR3 protein. The D gene is left open where the match is weak. Size is omitted from some rows. Given values are once, few, many or a class for expanded clones.

D gene: .; CDR3 length: 15; V gene: TRBV6-2/TRBV6-3; clone size: few; J gene: TRBJ2-5; CDR3 DNA: TGTGCCAGCAGACCGGGGCCTGGTTTAGGAAAGGCCCAGTACTTC; CDR3 protein: CASRPGPGLGKAQYF
D gene: .; CDR3 length: 11; V gene: TRBV29-1; clone size: .; J gene: TRBJ2-7; CDR3 DNA: TGCAGCGTTGAATCCGACTACGAGCAGTACTTC; CDR3 protein: CSVESDYEQYF
D gene: .; CDR3 length: 15; V gene: TRBV7-2; clone size: few; J gene: TRBJ1-2; CDR3 DNA: TGTGCCAGCAGCCCAGACAGCTCTTTGTTCTATGGCTACACCTTC; CDR3 protein: CASSPDSSLFYGYTF
D gene: .; CDR3 length: 16; V gene: TRBV12-5; clone size: .; J gene: TRBJ2-7; CDR3 DNA: TGTGCTAGTGGTTTGCCACGGACCGTCCTCGGGATCGAGCAGTACTTC; CDR3 protein: CASGLPRTVLGIEQYF
D gene: TRBD1; CDR3 length: 16; V gene: TRBV11-2; clone size: few; J gene: TRBJ2-1; CDR3 DNA: TGTGCCAGCAGCTGGGCCCTGGGACAGGAGTACAATGAGCAGTTCTTC; CDR3 protein: CASSWALGQEYNEQFF
D gene: .; CDR3 length: 15; V gene: TRBV20-1; clone size: many; J gene: TRBJ2-4; CDR3 DNA: TGCAGTGCTAGGCAGGGATTGTTAGCCAAAAACATTCAGTACTTC; CDR3 protein: CSARQGLLAKNIQYF
D gene: .; CDR3 length: 15; V gene: TRBV19; clone size: many; J gene: TRBJ1-5; CDR3 DNA: TGTGCCAGTAGTATCACCCTCCAGGGGTTCCAGCCCCAGCATTTT; CDR3 protein: CASSITLQGFQPQHF
D gene: .; CDR3 length: 15; V gene: TRBV12-5; clone size: .; J gene: TRBJ1-1; CDR3 DNA: TGTGCTAGTGGTTTGGTACAGTTTGGCCGTATTGGAGTTTTCTTT; CDR3 protein: CASGLVQFGRIGVFF
D gene: TRBD1; CDR3 length: 17; V gene: TRBV6-5; clone size: .; J gene: TRBJ1-2; CDR3 DNA: TGTGCCAGCAGTTACAGGGCCGGGACAGCCCTTAACTATGGCTACACCTTC; CDR3 protein: CASSYRAGTALNYGYTF
D gene: .; CDR3 length: 15; V gene: TRBV7-9; clone size: few; J gene: TRBJ2-7; CDR3 DNA: TGTGCCAGCAGCTTAGGTCGTGGGCTTACCTACGAGCAGTACTTC; CDR3 protein: CASSLGRGLTYEQYF
D gene: TRBD2; CDR3 length: 15; V gene: TRBV11-2; clone size: few; J gene: TRBJ2-2; CDR3 DNA: TGTGCCAACGAGGGACTAGCGGAGAACACCGGGGAGCTGTTTTTT; CDR3 protein: CANEGLAENTGELFF
D gene: .; CDR3 length: 15; V gene: TRBV15; clone size: few; J gene: TRBJ1-1; CDR3 DNA: TGTGCCACCAGCAGAGGGACAAGTATGAACACTGAAGCTTTCTTT; CDR3 protein: CATSRGTSMNTEAFF
D gene: TRBD1; CDR3 length: 14; V gene: TRBV30; clone size: .; J gene: TRBJ2-2; CDR3 DNA: TGTGCCTGGACGACAGGGACGAACACCGGGGAGCTGTTTTTT; CDR3 protein: CAWTTGTNTGELFF
D gene: .; CDR3 length: 13; V gene: TRBV4-3; clone size: .; J gene: TRBJ2-2; CDR3 DNA: TGCGCCAGCAGCCGTAGGTTCACCGGGGAGCTGTTTTTT; CDR3 protein: CASSRRFTGELFF
D gene: .; CDR3 length: 14; V gene: TRBV30; clone size: .; J gene: TRBJ1-5; CDR3 DNA: TGTGCCTGGAGTCCAGGACAAGTTCTTCAGCCCCAGCATTTT; CDR3 protein: CAWSPGQVLQPQHF
D gene: TRBD2; CDR3 length: 16; V gene: TRBV7-8; clone size: .; J gene: TRBJ2-7; CDR3 DNA: TGTGCCAGCAGCTCCTTACTAGCGGGGCTTTCCTACGAGCAGTACTTC; CDR3 protein: CASSSLLAGLSYEQYF
D gene: TRBD1; CDR3 length: 12; V gene: TRBV2; clone size: few; J gene: TRBJ2-5; CDR3 DNA: TGTGCCAGCGGACAGGGGCGAGAGACCCAGTACTTC; CDR3 protein: CASGQGRETQYF
D gene: TRBD1; CDR3 length: 13; V gene: TRBV3-1; clone size: .; J gene: TRBJ2-1; CDR3 DNA: TGTGCCAGCAGCCACGGACAGGTCAATGAGCAGTTCTTC; CDR3 protein: CASSHGQVNEQFF
D gene: .; CDR3 length: 15; V gene: TRBV27; clone size: .; J gene: TRBJ2-7; CDR3 DNA: TGTGCCAGCAGCCCAACCAGGGCTAGCTCCTACGAGCAGTACTTC; CDR3 protein: CASSPTRASSYEQYF